What follows is one T cell receptor (beta chain) and its context. Its matching antigen is unknown. Data came from immunoSEQ multiplex PCR; TCRdb stores just in-frame clones and leaves some out. This sample has 45,000 to 75,000 clones; roughly 93% occur once, and the top ten carry approximately 17%. The entry originates in a study of human versus mouse CDR3 diversity and MHC coevolution. Study-level points and caveats: Most of the three human donors had the lowest clonal inequality. By iCHAO1, human TCR beta clonotypes numbered about 1.5 million, the most.

J was trimmed by 4 bases and V by 3 bases; bases with no gene match: 4. From germline, CDR1 is SNHLY and CDR2 FYNNEI. The CDR3 runs to 15 residues. Naive CD4 T cells were sorted as CD45RO-negative, CD62L-positive. The receptor was derived from a person between 60 and 69 years old in good health. The sample was naive CD4+ T cells from blood. Subset: CD45RO-negative CD62L-positive naive CD4 T cells. V gene TRBV2 combines with J gene TRBJ2-3, with 10 bases matching TRBD2. The CDR3 bases are TGTGCCAGCAGTGAGTTAGCGGGAGGCCCAGATACGCAGTATTTT. Residues: CASSELAGGPDTQYF.